The subject of this entry is one T cell receptor beta chain. Its antigen is still unknown. The data derive from a study of identical twins. Regarding the study as a whole: Insertions were fewer in abundant cord blood beta clonotypes, whereas memory repertoires showed none of this pattern.

A universal primer site was created by template switching, with the cDNA bearing unique molecular identifiers. TCRdb called the 5' RACE reads again in MiXCR, with one record for every CDR3 protein. Of about 280,000 distinct CDR3 sequences in the sample, under 9.5% were seen once. The CDR3 is made up of 14 amino acids. Between the trimmed V and J ends, which lost 1 base and 0 bases, there was a span of 4 bases. Another study also made use of these data, one on yellow fever vaccine responses in identical twins.

The sequencing sample was made of memory (CD45RO+) T cells sorted from blood. The sequence was obtained from a woman younger than 35 in good health. The chain carries TRBV12-3 or TRBV12-4 and TRBJ1-5; no firm D call. CDR3 loop: CASSLESSNQPQHF. The DNA for the CDR3 is TGTGCCAGCAGTTTAGAGAGTAGCAATCAGCCCCAGCATTTT.